The rows below give T cell receptor beta chains drawn from one sample of a study of CD8 T cells in ankylosing spondylitis. From the 5' RACE reads, TCRdb called clonotypes with MiXCR, one entry per CDR3 protein. Of roughly 260,000 distinct CDR3 sequences listed, about 19% were seen once; the top ten hold roughly 7.4%. The sample comprised blood, either unsorted or a sorted T cell fraction (not recorded which). These receptors all stem from a male donor with ankylosing spondylitis or in good health (not recorded which). CDR3s include the opening cysteine and the closing phenylalanine or tryptophan. The D gene is left open where the match is weak. Rows give clone size only sometimes, using once, few, many, or a class for an expanded clone.

CDR3nt,CDR3aa,j_gene,v_gene,d_gene,abundance
TGTGCCACCAGTGATGGGGGACAGGGGGACGCAGGGCAGTTCTTC,CATSDGGQGDAGQFF,TRBJ2-1,TRBV24-1,TRBD1,few
TGCGCCAGCAGCCTCATGGGGTCTTCTGGGGCCAACGTCCTGACTTTC,CASSLMGSSGANVLTF,TRBJ2-6,TRBV5-1,.,.
TGTGCCAGCAGTTTGGGACAGGGGGTTGATTATGGCTACACCTTC,CASSLGQGVDYGYTF,TRBJ1-2,TRBV27,TRBD1,.
TGCGCCAGCAGGACGGGAGACACAGATACGCAGTATTTT,CASRTGDTDTQYF,TRBJ2-3,TRBV5-1,.,.
TGCGCCAGCAGCGGGGGAAATGGCTACACCTTC,CASSGGNGYTF,TRBJ1-2,TRBV5-1,.,.
TGTGCCAGCAGTTTCGGGGATTTT,CASSFGDF,TRBJ2-3,TRBV12-3/TRBV12-4,.,.
TGTGCCACCAGTGCGTCGGCCGAGCGGGGTCCCTGGGATACGCAGTATTTT,CATSASAERGPWDTQYF,TRBJ2-3,TRBV24-1,TRBD2,.
TGTGCCAGCACTTTAAACAATGAGCAGTTCTTC,CASTLNNEQFF,TRBJ2-1,TRBV12-3/TRBV12-4,.,few
TGTGCCAGCAGAGGAATGGGGCGGGGGGGCCTTTTTACGCAGTATTTT,CASRGMGRGGLFTQYF,TRBJ2-3,TRBV28,TRBD2,.
TGTGCCAGCAGCTTGGCGTCCGGGACAGTCCAAGAGACCCAGTACTTC,CASSLASGTVQETQYF,TRBJ2-5,TRBV7-9,TRBD1,.
TGCAGCGTTGAACTTGGACCCCGGGAGATCTATACGCAGTATTTT,CSVELGPREIYTQYF,TRBJ2-3,TRBV29-1,.,many
TGTGCCAGTAGTGTCAACAGGGGTGAAAAACTGTTTTTT,CASSVNRGEKLFF,TRBJ1-4,TRBV19,TRBD1,.
TGTGCCAGCAGTCCAGGGGCCCTGGATTTAACCCTCCACTTT,CASSPGALDLTLHF,TRBJ1-6,TRBV12-3/TRBV12-4,.,.
TGCGCCAGCAGCTTGGGTCAGGGGGCGCCGGGCTATGGCTACACCTTC,CASSLGQGAPGYGYTF,TRBJ1-2,TRBV5-1,TRBD1,.
TGTGCCAGCAGCTTTCTCAGGGGGGCGTCAGATACGCAGTATTTT,CASSFLRGASDTQYF,TRBJ2-3,TRBV11-2,.,few
TGTGCCAGCAGCTTCACCCAGTCGGGTTCCGGGGAGCTGTTTTTT,CASSFTQSGSGELFF,TRBJ2-2,TRBV28,.,.
TGTGCCAGCTCACCACCGGGCAGGGTCCCAGATACGCAGTATTTT,CASSPPGRVPDTQYF,TRBJ2-3,TRBV18,.,.
TGTGCCAGCAGCCGCGGGGATACGCAGTATTTT,CASSRGDTQYF,TRBJ2-3,TRBV6-2/TRBV6-3,.,few
TGTGCCAGCAGCCAAGCCGGGACAGGGCTAAATCAGCCCCAGCATTTT,CASSQAGTGLNQPQHF,TRBJ1-5,TRBV3-1,TRBD1,many
TGTGCCAGCCTAGCGGGAGTATACAATGAGCAGTTCTTC,CASLAGVYNEQFF,TRBJ2-1,TRBV25-1,TRBD2,many
TGCAGTGCCCGGGACAGACGAAGCTTGAACACTGAAGCTTTCTTT,CSARDRRSLNTEAFF,TRBJ1-1,TRBV20-1,TRBD1,few
TGTGCCAGTAGTATCGCAGGGGGGCTGTACAATGAGCAGTTCTTC,CASSIAGGLYNEQFF,TRBJ2-1,TRBV19,.,.
TGTGCCAGCAGTGCTCATGGGGGACAGGGGGGAACAGATACGCAGTATTTT,CASSAHGGQGGTDTQYF,TRBJ2-3,TRBV25-1,TRBD1,many
TGTGCCAGCTCACCACGAAGGGGCATTCGAGGAGGAGCTTTCTTT,CASSPRRGIRGGAFF,TRBJ1-1,TRBV18,.,.
TGTGCCAGCAGTCTCCGACAGGGTCAGCCCCAGCATTTT,CASSLRQGQPQHF,TRBJ1-5,TRBV12-3/TRBV12-4,TRBD1,few
TGCAGTGCTACCCCCTCCCGGGACTCACTCAATGAGCAGTTCTTC,CSATPSRDSLNEQFF,TRBJ2-1,TRBV20-1,.,.
TGTGCCAGCAGCTTAGCTAGCGTCGTCGCAGATACGCAGTATTTT,CASSLASVVADTQYF,TRBJ2-3,TRBV7-3,.,few
TGTGCCAGCAGCCAAGACGGGACTACCACGGGGTCGCAGTATTTT,CASSQDGTTTGSQYF,TRBJ2-3,TRBV3-1,TRBD2,few
TGTGCCAGCAGTTACTCCGCGGCACGAGATACGCAGTATTTT,CASSYSAARDTQYF,TRBJ2-3,TRBV6-2/TRBV6-3,.,.
TGCAGTGCTAGGATCCCTACAGGGCCAGATACGCAGTATTTT,CSARIPTGPDTQYF,TRBJ2-3,TRBV20-1,.,.
TGCAGTGCTAGTTTCACGCAAGAGACCCAGTACTTC,CSASFTQETQYF,TRBJ2-5,TRBV20-1,.,.
TGTGCCAGCAGCCCGACTAGCGGGAGGGACACCGGGGAGCTGTTTTTT,CASSPTSGRDTGELFF,TRBJ2-2,TRBV7-3,TRBD2,few
TGTGCCAGCAGTTTAGGGGGTCTGAACACCGGGGAGCTGTTTTTT,CASSLGGLNTGELFF,TRBJ2-2,TRBV28,.,few
TGCAGTGCTGTAGGGGGGGCTCAAGAGACCCAGTACTTC,CSAVGGAQETQYF,TRBJ2-5,TRBV20-1,.,few
TGTGCCAGCAGTGCTCGACAATCCAAAAACATTCAGTACTTC,CASSARQSKNIQYF,TRBJ2-4,TRBV6-1,.,.
TGTGCCAGCAGCTTAATTCGACTAGCGGCGAACACTGGGGAGCTGTTTTTT,CASSLIRLAANTGELFF,TRBJ2-2,TRBV7-6,TRBD2,.
TGTGCCAGCAGTTTAGGACAGGGCTTAGACTATGGCTACACCTTC,CASSLGQGLDYGYTF,TRBJ1-2,TRBV28,TRBD1,.
TGTGCCAGCAGGGGACAGGGGGAAGTAAATGGCTACACCTTC,CASRGQGEVNGYTF,TRBJ1-2,TRBV6-1,TRBD1,.
TGTGCCAGCAGCCAACACCCGGGAGAGGTCGGGGAGCTGTTTTTT,CASSQHPGEVGELFF,TRBJ2-2,TRBV4-2,.,.
TGCAGCGTTGCTGGCAGGGCTTTAAACACTGAAGCTTTCTTT,CSVAGRALNTEAFF,TRBJ1-1,TRBV29-1,.,few
TGTGCCAGCAGCCAAGACGGGGGACTAGCGGGACTCGCGAACACCGGGGAGCTGTTTTTT,CASSQDGGLAGLANTGELFF,TRBJ2-2,TRBV14,TRBD2,.